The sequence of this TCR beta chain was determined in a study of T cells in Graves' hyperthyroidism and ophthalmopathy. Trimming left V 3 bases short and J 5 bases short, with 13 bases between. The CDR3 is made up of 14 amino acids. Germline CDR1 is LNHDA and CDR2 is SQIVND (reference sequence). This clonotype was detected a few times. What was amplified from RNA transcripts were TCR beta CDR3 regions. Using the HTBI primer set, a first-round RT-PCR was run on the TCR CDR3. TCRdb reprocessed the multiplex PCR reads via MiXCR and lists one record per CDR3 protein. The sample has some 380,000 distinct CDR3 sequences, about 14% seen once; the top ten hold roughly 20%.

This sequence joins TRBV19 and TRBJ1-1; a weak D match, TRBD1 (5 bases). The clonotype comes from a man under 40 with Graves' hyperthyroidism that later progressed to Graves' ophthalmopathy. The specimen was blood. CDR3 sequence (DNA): TGTGCCAGTAGTATTACCAGGGTGGGGACTGAAGCTTTCTTT. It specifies CASSITRVGTEAFF. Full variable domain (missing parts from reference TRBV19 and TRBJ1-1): DGGITQSPKYLFRKEGQNVTLSCEQNLNHDAMYWYRQDPGQGLRLIYYSQIVNDFQKGDIAEGYSVSREKKESFPLTVTSAQKNPTAFYLCASSITRVGTEAFFGQGTRLTVV.